The clone carrying this T cell receptor beta chain was counted a few times. Its antigen remains unidentified. This sample was included in a study of T cell repertoires in cytomegalovirus infection. Turning to the study itself: Recently identified HLA-C-restricted CMV epitopes were among the peptides used. Carrying CMV and the relevant HLA type showed in public TCR beta signatures.

TCRdb re-derived calls from the reads in MiXCR, one entry per CDR3 protein. The sample lists about 150,000 distinct CDR3 sequences, roughly a third occurring once. Points from the study as a whole: Cumulative public TCR beta family frequency identified carriers of CMV plus the relevant HLA. In two of eight donors, the top clonotype was HLA-C-restricted CMV-specific.

Deletions cut 3 bases from V and 5 bases from J, with 7 bases between. Germline CDR1 SGHTA, CDR2 FQGNSA. This CDR3 is 13 amino acids long. This clonotype was obtained from a human donor in good health (CMV status not recorded). Some clones in this sample may be carry-over from other donors' samples. The sequencing used CD8+ T cells from cultured PBMCs, collected from culture after CMV antigen stimulation. The chain is built from TRBV7-2 and TRBJ2-2; TRBD2 might be the D (5 bases). The CDR3 loop reads CASSFGRTGELFF. CDR3 bases: TGTGCCAGCAGCTTTGGGAGAACCGGGGAGCTGTTTTTT.